This TCR beta chain was recorded in a study of blood T cell repertoires in COVID-19. Trimming pared 6 bases from V and 4 bases from J, leaving 15 bases between. CDR1 is SEHNR, CDR2 FQNEAQ, per germline (reference sequence). This CDR3 comprises 15 residues. The method was immunoSEQ multiplex PCR; TCRdb's version includes in-frame clones alone and lacks a portion of them. The profile shows roughly 200,000 clones, 88% of them singletons. The receptor was derived from a woman aged 25 to 45 who had recovered from COVID-19. This sequence joins TRBV7-9 and TRBJ2-2; D remains ambiguous. The sequencing sample was made of PBMCs or T cells enriched from blood (not recorded which). CDR3 coding DNA: TGTGCCAGCAGACAACTAATGAGTCGCACCGGGGAGCTGTTTTTT. Its translation: CASRQLMSRTGELFF.